The 28 T cell receptor beta chains below all came from one sample that was sequenced in a study of T cell responses to AZD1222 COVID-19 vaccine. The table came from immunoSEQ multiplex PCR; TCRdb's copy has only in-frame clones and leaves some out. This table holds about 100,000 clones, about 89% found once. The sample in question was peripheral blood, obtained on day 0 of AZD1222 vaccination. All receptors derive from an adult in good health.

The genes are TRBV5-5 and TRBJ1-1; 10 bases are a match to TRBD1. Germline lookup yields CDR1 SGHKS and CDR2 YYEKEE (reference sequence). The CDR3 extends over 14 amino acids. V was pared by 5 bases and J by 3 bases, with 4 bases of the junction left unmatched. The CDR3 DNA reads TGTGCCAGCAGATCGACAGGGGGCCACACTGAAGCTTTCTTT. It translates to CASRSTGGHTEAFF.

The genes are TRBV5-1 and TRBJ2-1; weak D call: TRBD1 (7 bases). CDR3 size: 15 residues. V was cut by 6 bases and J by 9 bases, with 22 bases left in between. Germline V gives CDR1 SGHRS, CDR2 YFSETQ. In DNA form, the CDR3 reads TGCGCCAGCAAGGGGGGACAGACACCGGTGGGTGAGCAGTTCTTC. This translates into CASKGGQTPVGEQFF.

This chain joins TRBV5-1 and TRBJ1-6, with 8 bases aligning to TRBD1. Looked up from germline, CDR1 is SGHRS and CDR2 is YFSETQ. The trim removed 1 base at V and 6 bases at J, leaving 6 bases unmatched. There are 16 residues in the CDR3. The CDR3 sequence: CASSLFQGASNSPLHF. The CDR3 region has the DNA TGCGCCAGCAGCTTGTTCCAGGGGGCTAGTAATTCACCCCTCCACTTT.

This chain uses TRBV2 with TRBJ2-3, with D uncertain. Germline CDR1 reads SNHLY; CDR2 reads FYNNEI. The CDR3 has 13 amino acids. Trimming removed 8 bases at V and 2 bases at J, with 11 bases between. CDR3 sequence reads: CASCRFYTDTQYF. In nucleotides, the CDR3 is TGTGCCAGCTGTCGTTTCTACACAGATACGCAGTATTTT. The full variable domain, its missing parts supplied by reference TRBV2 and TRBJ2-3, is EPEVTQTPSHQVTQMGQEVILRCVPISNHLYFYWYRQILGQKVEFLVSFYNNEISEKSEIFDDQFSVERPDGSNFTLKIRSTKLEDSAMYFCASCRFYTDTQYFGPGTRLTVL.

The chain recombines TRBV2 with TRBJ2-1, with D tentatively TRBD1 (5 bases). Germline V gives CDR1 SNHLY, CDR2 FYNNEI. Trimming took off 6 bases at V and 5 bases at J, with 8 bases between the two ends. The CDR3 has 12 residues. The CDR3 DNA is TGTGCCAGCAGGGGCAGGGACAATGAGCAGTTCTTC. It is translated as CASRGRDNEQFF.

The rearrangement joins TRBV19 to TRBJ1-2; no reliable D call. This CDR3 comprises 12 residues. Trimming took 5 bases from V and 7 from J, leaving 11 bases between them. Germline CDR1 and CDR2: LNHDA and SQIVND (reference sequence). CDR3 in amino acids: CASSGSRRGYTF. Here the CDR3 DNA reads TGTGCCAGTAGTGGGTCCAGGCGTGGCTACACCTTC.

The chain combines TRBV19 with TRBJ1-2, with D possibly matching TRBD1 (5 bases). Germline CDR1 is LNHDA and CDR2 is SQIVND (reference sequence). The CDR3 covers 14 residues. Trimming left V 1 base short and J 7 bases short, with 13 bases between. The CDR3 loop is CASSIGGDWRGYTF. In DNA, the CDR3 is TGTGCCAGTAGTATAGGCGGGGACTGGCGTGGCTACACCTTC.

V and J are TRBV6-1 and TRBJ1-2, with 8 bases lining up with TRBD1. CDR3 length equals 15 residues. Germline V gene lookup returns CDR1 MNHNS and CDR2 SASEGT. J lost 7 bases, V lost 2 bases, and 9 bases had no gene match. CDR3: CASSELWTGFVGYTF. CDR3 DNA sequence: TGTGCCAGCAGTGAATTGTGGACAGGGTTTGTTGGCTACACCTTC.

The CDR3 loop reads CASSLAGMSNQPQHF. The CDR3 DNA is TGCGCCAGCAGCTTGGCGGGTATGAGCAATCAGCCCCAGCATTTT. This chain connects TRBV5-1 to TRBJ1-5; no reliable D call. V lost 0 bases, J lost 1 base, and 8 bases lay in between. This CDR3 is built from 15 residues. Germline V CDR1 and CDR2: SGHRS, YFSETQ.

This chain uses TRBV18 with TRBJ1-1; TRBD1 matches at 9 bases. This CDR3 comprises 16 residues. V was pared by 4 bases and J by 11 bases, with 17 bases of the junction left unmatched. Germline lookup yields CDR1 KGHSH and CDR2 LQKENI. DNA of the CDR3: TGTGCCAGCTCACTCGCCGGGACAGGGACCCTATCGGTGGCTTTCTTT. Translated: CASSLAGTGTLSVAFF. The complete variable domain, with remaining parts taken from reference TRBV18 and TRBJ1-1, reads NAGVMQNPRHLVRRRGQEARLRCSPMKGHSHVYWYRQLPEEGLKFMVYLQKENIIDESGMPKERFSAEFPKEGPSILRIQQVVRGDSAAYFCASSLAGTGTLSVAFFGQGTRLTVV.

The chain links TRBV2 to TRBJ2-3; 12 bases agree with TRBD2. This CDR3 is 15 amino acids long. CDR1 SNHLY and CDR2 FYNNEI come from the germline V gene. V dropped 4 bases and J dropped 3; count of bases not matched to a gene: 2. In DNA form, the CDR3 reads TGTGCCAGCAGTGGACTAGCGGGGGATACAGATACGCAGTATTTT. This sequence encodes CASSGLAGDTDTQYF.

This CDR3 reads CASSSGGATGEETQYF. CDR3 bases: TGTGCCAGCAGTTCCGGGGGAGCGACTGGGGAAGAGACCCAGTACTTC. The rearrangement uses TRBV6-6 and TRBJ2-5; the D gene is possibly TRBD2 (6 bases). Per the germline V gene, CDR1 is MNHNY and CDR2 is SVGAGI (reference sequence). V lost 4 bases and J 3 bases, leaving 18 bases between the germline ends. This CDR3 is built from 16 residues.

The chain joins TRBV19 to TRBJ2-1; TRBD2 matches 16 bases. The CDR3 has 17 amino acids. Germline V gene lookup returns CDR1 LNHDA and CDR2 SQIVND (reference sequence). The junction had 10 bases not matched to a gene; V was cut back by 5 bases and J by 9 bases. CDR3 coding DNA: TGTGCCAGTAGTGCGACGGGACTAGCGGGGGGGCAAATTGAGCAGTTCTTC. Its translation is CASSATGLAGGQIEQFF. Full variable domain (rest looked up from reference TRBV19 and TRBJ2-1): DGGITQSPKYLFRKEGQNVTLSCEQNLNHDAMYWYRQDPGQGLRLIYYSQIVNDFQKGDIAEGYSVSREKKESFPLTVTSAQKNPTAFYLCASSATGLAGGQIEQFFGPGTRLTVL.

V gene TRBV14 combines with J gene TRBJ2-2; D is unclear. Trimming left V 4 bases short and J 1 base short, with 16 bases between. Germline CDR1 is SGHDN and CDR2 is FVKESK. This CDR3 has 17 amino acids. The CDR3 DNA reads TGTGCCAGCAGCCGCAGCTACGGTGACTGGAACACCGGGGAGCTGTTTTTT. It is translated as CASSRSYGDWNTGELFF.

The chain combines TRBV12-5 with TRBJ2-1; 10 positions match TRBD2. CDR1 is LGHNT, CDR2 FRNRAP, per germline. J lost 1 base, V lost 1 base, and 7 bases had no gene match. The length of the CDR3 is 18 residues. The CDR3 sequence: CASGLAITAGGSYNEQFF. In nucleotides, the CDR3 is TGTGCTAGTGGTTTGGCAATCACAGCGGGAGGGTCCTACAATGAGCAGTTCTTC.

This clone has a handful of counts. The chain links TRBV10-3 to TRBJ1-6; D is possibly TRBD1 (5 bases). The CDR3 sequence is 12 residues long. V lost 11 bases and J lost 5, with 10 bases in between. Germline assignment: CDR1 ENHRY and CDR2 SYGVKD. The chain's CDR3 is CAAGINNSPLHF. The CDR3 DNA reads TGTGCCGCAGGGATCAATAATTCACCCCTCCACTTT.

The chain joins TRBV5-1 to TRBJ2-3; TRBD2 matches at 16 bases. Germline CDR1 SGHRS, CDR2 YFSETQ. The CDR3 consists of 19 residues. J was trimmed by 0 bases and V by 1 base; bases with no gene match: 5. The CDR3 DNA is TGCGCCAGCAGCTTGCCCCCGGGACTAGCGGGAGGGAGCACAGATACGCAGTATTTT. As protein: CASSLPPGLAGGSTDTQYF.

The chain couples TRBV11-3 to TRBJ2-1, with 11 bases fitting TRBD2. The junction had 5 bases not matched to a gene; V was cut back by 1 base and J by 3 bases. In germline, CDR1 is SGHNT, CDR2 YENEEA. The CDR3 totals 17 residues. CDR3 loop: CASSLGSGTSGYNEQFF. As DNA, the CDR3 is TGTGCCAGCAGCTTAGGGTCCGGGACTAGCGGCTACAATGAGCAGTTCTTC.

This clone came up a few times. The J gene is TRBJ1-1, the V gene TRBV18, with D hard to call. V was trimmed by 2 bases and J by 0 bases, leaving 7 bases between them. The V gene's germline CDR1 is KGHSH and CDR2 LQKENI. The CDR3 totals 14 residues. CDR3 nucleotide sequence: TGTGCCAGCTCACCAACAGACATGAACACTGAAGCTTTCTTT. This codes for CASSPTDMNTEAFF.

The rearrangement uses TRBV15 and TRBJ2-4, with 8 bases identical to TRBD2. Germline-derived CDR1 and CDR2 are LNHNV and YYDKDF (reference sequence). This CDR3 has 20 amino acids. The ends lost 5 bases at V and 9 bases at J; junction bases unmatched: 27. The CDR3 DNA follows: TGTGCCACCAGCTCCCCCGCGGGACTAGTCCGACGCGGAATGAAGAGCATTCAGTACTTC. This encodes CATSSPAGLVRRGMKSIQYF.

J is TRBJ2-5 and V is TRBV27, with D possibly called TRBD1 or TRBD2 (5 bases each). The CDR3 is 15 amino acids. Germline CDR1 and CDR2: MNHEY and SMNVEV (reference sequence). V lost 2 bases and J lost 4, with 14 bases in between. The CDR3 DNA reads as TGTGCCAGCAGTTTAGACGGGACCACTCCAGAGACCCAGTACTTC. This gives the protein CASSLDGTTPETQYF.

The CDR3 loop is CASSSWTSGGTDTQYF. The CDR3, as DNA: TGTGCCAGCAGCTCATGGACTAGCGGGGGCACAGATACGCAGTATTTT. V is TRBV28 and J is TRBJ2-3, with 12 bases that match TRBD2. Losses at the gene ends were 6 bases for V and 1 base for J; bases not matched to a gene: 5. There are 16 residues in the CDR3. Germline CDR1 is MDHEN and CDR2 is SYDVKM. The variable domain in full, completed from reference TRBV28 and TRBJ2-3, reads DVKVTQSSRYLVKRTGEKVFLECVQDMDHENMFWYRQDPGLGLRLIYFSYDVKMKEKGDIPEGYSVSREKKERFSLILESASTNQTSMYLCASSSWTSGGTDTQYFGPGTRLTVL.

For the CDR3, the DNA is TGTGCCAGTAGGGATCGGCAGCCTAGCAATCAGCCCCAGCATTTT. Protein product: CASRDRQPSNQPQHF. The rearrangement uses TRBV19 and TRBJ1-5; no definite D call. CDR1 is LNHDA and CDR2 is SQIVND in the germline V gene (reference sequence). The CDR3 is 15 residues long. V lost 6 bases and J 0 bases, leaving 12 bases between the germline ends.

The chain employs TRBV4-1 and TRBJ1-5; a possible D gene is TRBD1 (5 bases). The V and J ends lost 1 base and 0 bases respectively, with 7 bases between them. The V gene's germline CDR1 is MGHRA and CDR2 YSYEKL. This CDR3 is built from 15 residues. The CDR3 nucleotides read TGCGCCAGCAGCCAAGGGACACTTAGCAATCAGCCCCAGCATTTT. Translation gives CASSQGTLSNQPQHF.

This chain joins TRBV7-3 and TRBJ1-2; possibly TRBD1 for D (6 bases). V was trimmed by 0 bases and J by 1 base, leaving 9 bases between them. CDR3 size: 15 residues. The germline gives CDR1 SGHTA, CDR2 FQGTGA. CDR3 protein: CASSLTPGDNYGYTF. DNA of the CDR3: TGTGCCAGCAGCTTAACACCAGGGGATAACTATGGCTACACCTTC.

This clone has more than one count but fewer than ten. The chain combines TRBV27 with TRBJ1-2; 8 bases align to TRBD1. CDR3 length: 14 amino acids. The germline V gene encodes CDR1 MNHEY and CDR2 SMNVEV (reference sequence). V lost 4 bases to trimming and J lost 6 bases; unmatched junction nucleotides: 7. The CDR3 reads CASSSQGALHGYTF. The CDR3 region has the DNA TGTGCCAGCAGTTCCCAGGGGGCACTTCATGGCTACACCTTC.

This rearrangement joins TRBV5-1 to TRBJ2-3; a weak D match, TRBD1 (6 bases). The CDR3 is 13 residues long. Germline V gene lookup returns CDR1 SGHRS and CDR2 YFSETQ. Trimming left V 4 bases short and J 4 bases short, with 10 bases between. This chain's CDR3 is CASSRDMADTQYF. Here the CDR3 DNA reads TGCGCCAGCAGCCGGGACATGGCAGATACGCAGTATTTT.

The chain is built from TRBV3-1 (or the pseudogene TRBV3-2) and TRBJ1-1; weak D call: TRBD1 (6 bases). The CDR3 totals 17 residues. The V gene's germline CDR1 is LGHDT and CDR2 YNNKEL (reference sequence). V was clipped by 0 bases and J by 1 base, with 15 bases between them. This CDR3 is CASSQDHGGATNTEAFF. The CDR3 DNA reads TGTGCCAGCAGCCAAGACCATGGGGGGGCTACGAACACTGAAGCTTTCTTT.